The rows below give T cell receptor beta chains drawn from one sample of a study of blood T cell repertoires in COVID-19. TCRdb keeps only in-frame clones here, not all; method: immunoSEQ multiplex PCR. The sample lists about 68,000 clones, just over 85% occurring once. Source material: peripheral blood. Receptors originate from a man aged 25-40 years with acute or convalescent COVID-19. Both conserved end residues are part of each CDR3. D genes are given only for firm matches. Where a row states a size, it is once, few, many or the class of an expanded clone; other rows omit it.

v_call: TRBV9
d_call: NA
clone_size: NA
j_call: TRBJ2-2
cdr3_aa: CASSVAGGSGELFF
cdr3_nt: TGTGCCAGCAGCGTAGCTGGTGGTAGCGGGGAGCTGTTTTTT

v_call: TRBV3-1/TRBV3-2
d_call: TRBD1
clone_size: NA
j_call: TRBJ2-1
cdr3_aa: CASTQTDRSYNEQFF
cdr3_nt: TGTGCCAGCACCCAAACGGACAGGTCCTACAATGAGCAGTTCTTC

v_call: TRBV5-6
d_call: NA
clone_size: NA
j_call: TRBJ2-5
cdr3_aa: CASSLALAEETQYF
cdr3_nt: TGTGCCAGCAGCTTGGCACTAGCTGAGGAGACCCAGTACTTC

v_call: TRBV7-3
d_call: NA
clone_size: NA
j_call: TRBJ2-2
cdr3_aa: CASSPGQAGHGELFF
cdr3_nt: TGTGCCAGCAGCCCCGGTCAAGCGGGACACGGGGAGCTGTTTTTT

v_call: TRBV28
d_call: TRBD2
clone_size: many
j_call: TRBJ2-1
cdr3_aa: CASSLSLGTSGWDNEQFF
cdr3_nt: TGTGCCAGCAGTTTATCCCTCGGGACTAGCGGGTGGGACAATGAGCAGTTCTTC

v_call: TRBV2
d_call: TRBD2
clone_size: once
j_call: TRBJ2-5
cdr3_aa: CASSLGTSGETQYF
cdr3_nt: TGTGCCAGCAGTCTCGGGACTAGCGGCGAGACCCAGTACTTC

v_call: TRBV19
d_call: NA
clone_size: NA
j_call: TRBJ2-7
cdr3_aa: CASSSMNGGYEQYF
cdr3_nt: TGTGCCAGTAGTAGCATGAACGGGGGCTACGAGCAGTACTTC

v_call: TRBV4-1
d_call: TRBD2
clone_size: NA
j_call: TRBJ2-5
cdr3_aa: CASSPYAGGHETQYF
cdr3_nt: TGCGCCAGCAGCCCGTACGCGGGAGGGCACGAGACCCAGTACTTC

v_call: TRBV7-2
d_call: NA
clone_size: NA
j_call: TRBJ1-1
cdr3_aa: CASSFYRSNTEAFF
cdr3_nt: TGTGCCAGCAGCTTTTACAGGTCGAACACTGAAGCTTTCTTT

v_call: TRBV6-5
d_call: NA
clone_size: NA
j_call: TRBJ1-1
cdr3_aa: CASSPRGGYTEAFF
cdr3_nt: TGTGCCAGCAGTCCGCGCGGGGGGTACACTGAAGCTTTCTTT